The 25 T cell receptor beta chains reported below all come from one sample, sequenced in a study of blood T cell repertoires in COVID-19. Libraries were prepared by immunoSEQ multiplex PCR; TCRdb keeps only in-frame clonotypes and omits some of them. The sample includes a few hundred thousand clones, 86% of them seen just once. Sequenced: peripheral blood. These receptors were collected from a woman between 45 and 60 years old with acute or convalescent COVID-19.

The rearrangement uses TRBV28 and TRBJ1-4, with a weak D call TRBD1 (5 bases). V gave up 9 bases and J gave up 8 bases, with 16 bases separating them. CDR1 MDHEN and CDR2 SYDVKM come from the germline V gene. This CDR3 is built from 13 residues. In DNA, the CDR3 is TGTGCCAGTTACAACGGGGGGGAAGAAAAACTGTTTTTT. Protein sequence: CASYNGGEEKLFF.

This clone was observed a few times. The chain joins TRBV10-2 to TRBJ2-7, with TRBD2 matching over 7 bases. In germline, CDR1 is WSHSY, CDR2 SAAADI. V lost 2 bases to trimming and J lost 3 bases; unmatched junction nucleotides: 7. The CDR3 sequence is 15 residues long. Here the CDR3 reads CASSEPGLIHYEQYF. The CDR3 region has the DNA TGCGCCAGCAGTGAGCCGGGACTAATTCACTACGAGCAGTACTTC.

This rearrangement joins TRBV29-1 to TRBJ2-2, with 12 bases matching TRBD2. J was trimmed by 6 bases and V by 5 bases; bases with no gene match: 16. Germline V gene lookup returns CDR1 SQVTM and CDR2 ANQGSEA. The CDR3 length is 18 residues. CDR3 in DNA: TGCAGCGTTCGTTTCAGAGCTAGCGGGAGGGCCCTTGCCGGGGAGCTGTTTTTT. This codes for CSVRFRASGRALAGELFF.

The genes are TRBV6-4 and TRBJ2-3; 7 nucleotides agree with TRBD1. Germline trimming cut 6 bases from V and 8 bases from J; bases unmatched to any gene: 2. The CDR3 consists of 11 residues. Per germline, CDR1 MRHNA and CDR2 SNTAGT. The CDR3 protein is CASSNRGTQYF. Here the CDR3 DNA reads TGTGCCAGCAGCAACAGGGGTACGCAGTATTTT.

V usage is TRBV7-3 and J usage is TRBJ2-1; weak D call: TRBD2 (6 bases). Germline CDR1 and CDR2: SGHTA and FQGTGA. This CDR3 is 13 amino acids long. Between the trimmed V and J ends, which lost 1 base and 10 bases, there was a span of 11 bases. The CDR3 DNA is TGTGCCAGCAGCTTAAGTGGGGCGGGAGAGCAGTTCTTC. Protein sequence: CASSLSGAGEQFF.

The chain joins TRBV30 to TRBJ2-5; TRBD2 is a possible D gene (6 bases). The CDR3 sequence is 13 residues long. Trimming stripped 2 bases from V and 3 bases from J, with 10 bases between. CDR1 and CDR2 from the germline V gene are GTSNPN and SVGIG (reference sequence). In DNA, the CDR3 is TGTGCCTGGAGTCTCGGGACTGAAGAGACCCAGTACTTC. This codes for CAWSLGTEETQYF.

This clone was detected only a few times. The chain recombines TRBV6-6 with TRBJ1-1; D remains unclear. Germline V gene sequence: CDR1 MNHNY, CDR2 SVGAGI (reference sequence). The CDR3 is 13 residues long. V lost 0 bases and J lost 6, with 8 bases in between. CDR3: CASSYSTVAEAFF. In DNA form, the CDR3 reads TGTGCCAGCAGTTACTCGACTGTCGCTGAAGCTTTCTTT.

J is TRBJ2-7 and V is TRBV7-9; TRBD1 agrees at 7 bases. V was clipped by 4 bases and J by 5 bases; unmatched bases: 8. The CDR3 extends over 14 amino acids. Per the germline V gene, CDR1 is SEHNR and CDR2 is FQNEAQ (reference sequence). CDR3 coding DNA: TGTGCCAGCAGCTCCACAGGGGATTATCACGAGCAGTACTTC. Translation: CASSSTGDYHEQYF.

The chain has TRBV19 and TRBJ1-5; D is unresolved. The V gene lost 8 bases and the J gene lost 2 bases, with 7 bases spanning the gap. CDR1 is LNHDA and CDR2 is SQIVND in the germline V gene (reference sequence). This CDR3 region has 12 residues. CDR3 loop: CASWQGNQPQHF. Here the CDR3 DNA reads TGTGCCAGTTGGCAGGGCAATCAGCCCCAGCATTTT.

The chain has TRBV9 and TRBJ2-3; 7 bases are a match to TRBD1. Per germline, CDR1 SGDLS and CDR2 YYNGEE. The length of the CDR3 is 16 residues. V gave up 3 bases and J gave up 0 bases; unmatched junction bases: 7. CDR3 DNA: TGTGCCAGCAGCGCCCGACAGGGAATAAGCACAGATACGCAGTATTTT. Residues: CASSARQGISTDTQYF.

The rearrangement links TRBV9 to TRBJ2-3; TRBD1 aligns across 7 bases. Germline V lookup: CDR1 SGDLS, CDR2 YYNGEE. The V segment lost 0 bases and the J segment 10 bases; nucleotides outside the gene matches: 23. This CDR3 region has 19 residues. The CDR3 coding sequence is TGTGCCAGCAGCGTAGCCCTAGACAGGGCAGGGACCCCTATGGGGCCGCAGTATTTT. Its translation: CASSVALDRAGTPMGPQYF.

This clone has ten or more counts. The chain carries TRBV4-2 and TRBJ2-7; D is uncertain. The CDR3 length is 12 residues. Trimming left V 3 bases short and J 2 bases short, with 5 bases between. CDR1 is LGHNA, CDR2 YNFKEQ, per germline. The CDR3 DNA reads as TGTGCCAGCAGCCACCGCGCCTACGAGCAGTACTTC. It codes for CASSHRAYEQYF.

The rearrangement links TRBV5-1 to TRBJ2-7; 9 bases map to TRBD1. The CDR3 spans 15 residues. The J segment lost 3 bases and the V segment lost 4 bases, leaving 8 bases of the junction unmatched. Germline CDR1 reads SGHRS; CDR2 reads YFSETQ. The CDR3 region has the DNA TGCGCCAGCAGCCACGGCCGGGGACAGGGCTACGAGCAGTACTTC. Protein product: CASSHGRGQGYEQYF.

This rearrangement joins TRBV25-1 to TRBJ2-1, with no clear D. CDR1 and CDR2 from the germline V gene are MGHDK and SYGVNS. Deletions cut 2 bases from V and 3 bases from J, with 11 bases between. The CDR3 runs 15 residues. The CDR3 is CASSELSKFYNEQFF. As DNA, the CDR3 is TGTGCCAGCAGTGAACTCTCTAAGTTCTACAATGAGCAGTTCTTC.

The rearrangement joins TRBV15 to TRBJ2-4, with D perhaps matching TRBD2 (6 bases). CDR3 length equals 14 residues. The germline V gene has CDR1 LNHNV and CDR2 YYDKDF (reference sequence). Trimming pared 0 bases from V and 7 bases from J, leaving 10 bases between. The CDR3 spells CATSREFLANIQYF. The CDR3 nucleotides are TGTGCCACCAGCAGAGAGTTCCTAGCGAACATTCAGTACTTC. Looking up the rest from reference TRBV15 and TRBJ2-4 gives the full variable domain: DAMVIQNPRYQVTQFGKPVTLSCSQTLNHNVMYWYQQKSSQAPKLLFHYYDKDFNNEADTPDNFQSRRPNTSFCFLDIRSPGLGDTAMYLCATSREFLANIQYFGAGTRLSVL.

In the case of this clone: This same CDR3 is encoded by further DNA sequences in the sample. The genes are TRBV4-1 and TRBJ1-3; D ambiguous. The CDR3 extends over 15 amino acids. Germline V CDR1 and CDR2: MGHRA, YSYEKL. V was shortened by 4 bases and J by 4 bases, with 14 bases between the two germline ends. This chain's CDR3 is CASSPGQTRGNTIYF. The CDR3 DNA follows: TGCGCCAGCAGCCCTGGGCAGACGAGAGGAAACACCATATATTTT.

V gene TRBV7-9 combines with J gene TRBJ2-7; D may be TRBD1 (5 bases). The CDR3 is made up of 13 amino acids. From germline, CDR1 is SEHNR and CDR2 FQNEAQ (reference sequence). V was cut by 3 bases and J by 4 bases, with 10 bases left in between. The CDR3 loop reads CASSLTDFYEQYF. For the CDR3, the DNA is TGTGCCAGCAGCTTGACAGACTTTTACGAGCAGTACTTC.

The rearrangement uses TRBV7-2 and TRBJ2-5, with D tentatively TRBD1 (8 bases). The ends were cut back, 3 bases at V and 6 bases at J, with 14 bases in the middle. The CDR3 extends over 14 amino acids. The germline V gene has CDR1 SGHTA and CDR2 FQGNSA. CDR3: CASSFGQGGKTQYF. CDR3 nucleotides: TGTGCCAGCAGCTTCGGACAGGGAGGGAAGACCCAGTACTTC.

The chain's CDR3 is CATSDFGSGRAVEQFF. The CDR3 DNA reads TGTGCCACCAGTGATTTTGGTAGCGGGAGAGCCGTTGAGCAGTTCTTC. J is TRBJ2-1 and V is TRBV24-1; 9 bases are a match to TRBD2. The V gene end was trimmed by 1 base and the J gene end by 9 bases; junction bases not matched to a gene: 9. Germline assignment: CDR1 KGHDR and CDR2 SFDVKD. The CDR3 contains 16 residues.

This chain uses TRBV3-1 (or the pseudogene TRBV3-2) with TRBJ2-3, with 7 bases identical to TRBD2. Germline assignment: CDR1 LGHDT and CDR2 YNNKEL (reference sequence). Germline trimming cut 4 bases from V and 13 bases from J; bases unmatched to any gene: 5. The CDR3 runs 11 residues. The CDR3, as DNA: TGTGCCAGCAGCCGGGAGGGCATAGAGTATTTT. This sequence encodes CASSREGIEYF.

The rearrangement links TRBV27 to TRBJ2-7; D possibly corresponds to TRBD1 (5 bases). Trimming left V 3 bases short and J 6 bases short, with 21 bases between. The CDR3 is made up of 16 amino acids. Germline CDR1 MNHEY, CDR2 SMNVEV (reference sequence). The DNA of the CDR3 is TGTGCCAGCAGTTTGGGGCCGGCCCTGAGTCGGCGCGAGCAGTACTTC. Residues: CASSLGPALSRREQYF.

This clone was observed a few times. This rearrangement joins TRBV19 to TRBJ2-1, with D tentatively TRBD1 (5 bases). The germline gives CDR1 LNHDA, CDR2 SQIVND (reference sequence). V was shortened by 5 bases and J by 7 bases, with 12 bases between the two germline ends. The CDR3 has 13 amino acids. As DNA, the CDR3 is TGTGCCAGTAGTCCACAGGTTCTGAATGAGCAGTTCTTC. It encodes CASSPQVLNEQFF.

The V and J genes are TRBV15 and TRBJ1-1, with D unclear. CDR1 and CDR2 from the germline V gene are LNHNV and YYDKDF (reference sequence). The CDR3 runs 13 residues. The V and J ends lost 1 base and 5 bases respectively, with 8 bases between them. CDR3 in amino acids: CATSRVQVTEAFF. The CDR3 coding sequence is TGTGCCACCAGCAGAGTCCAGGTGACTGAAGCTTTCTTT.

The J gene is TRBJ1-2, the V gene TRBV27; TRBD1 matches at 9 bases. The CDR3 has 13 amino acids. Germline V gene data show CDR1 as MNHEY and CDR2 as SMNVEV (reference sequence). V trimming: 3 bases; J trimming: 7 bases; junction bases outside the gene matches: 3. CDR3: CASSFGQGFGYTF. The CDR3 DNA reads TGTGCCAGCAGTTTCGGACAGGGGTTTGGCTACACCTTC.

The chain uses TRBV4-3 and TRBJ1-4; 7 positions agree with TRBD1. The V gene's germline CDR1 is LGHNA and CDR2 YSLEER. CDR3 length equals 16 residues. The V and J ends lost 0 bases and 7 bases, in that order; junction bases with no gene match: 8. The CDR3 bases are TGCGCCAGCAGCCAAGATTCTAGGGGGCAAGGTGAAAAACTGTTTTTT. Translating gives CASSQDSRGQGEKLFF.